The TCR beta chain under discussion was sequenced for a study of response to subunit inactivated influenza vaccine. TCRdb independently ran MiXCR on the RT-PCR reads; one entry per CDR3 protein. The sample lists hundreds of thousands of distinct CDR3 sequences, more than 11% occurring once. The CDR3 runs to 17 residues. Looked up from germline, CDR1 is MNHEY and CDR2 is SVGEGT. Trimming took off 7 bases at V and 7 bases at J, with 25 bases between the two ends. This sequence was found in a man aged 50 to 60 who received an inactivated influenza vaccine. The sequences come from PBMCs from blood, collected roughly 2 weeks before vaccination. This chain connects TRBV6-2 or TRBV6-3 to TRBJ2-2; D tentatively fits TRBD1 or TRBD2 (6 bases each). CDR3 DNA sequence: TGTGCCAGCACCAAACCTCGGCGCGGGAAGGGGGTCGGGGAGCTGTTTTTT. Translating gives CASTKPRRGKGVGELFF.